The text below deals with one T cell receptor (beta chain). Antigen specificity is unknown. The data originate from a study of CD8 T cells in ankylosing spondylitis. From the 5' RACE reads, TCRdb called clonotypes with MiXCR, one entry per CDR3 protein. The data show just under 350,000 distinct CDR3 sequences, 14% to 15% seen once. V was clipped by 5 bases and J by 4 bases; unmatched bases: 3. Germline assignment: CDR1 SGHTA and CDR2 FQGNSA. The CDR3 is 15 amino acids. Study-level results: Within ankylosing spondylitis blood, a TCR beta motif made up of seven or eight highly homologous variants appeared to be characteristic. Before this, some motif variants had been reported in reactive arthritis synovial fluid and blood.

The specimen sequenced was blood, either unsorted or a sorted T cell fraction (not recorded which). The receptor's source is a male donor with ankylosing spondylitis or in good health (not recorded which). The J gene is TRBJ2-7, the V gene TRBV7-2; 15 positions agree with TRBD2. DNA for the CDR3: TGTGCCAGCAGCCGGGGACTAGCGGGAGGTTACGAGCAGTACTTC. This encodes CASSRGLAGGYEQYF.